The rows below give T cell receptor beta chains drawn from one sample of a study of T cells after yellow fever vaccination. TCRdb passed the 5' RACE reads through MiXCR, listing each CDR3 protein once. The sample lists hundreds of thousands of distinct CDR3 sequences; approximately 13% were seen once. The source material was PBMCs, sampled on the day of the yellow fever booster vaccination. The receptors were gathered from a man under 40 who received the YFV17D yellow fever vaccine. CDR3s include the opening cysteine and the closing phenylalanine or tryptophan. A D gene is named only where the DNA matches it firmly. Clone sizes are given selectively: once, few, many, or a class where the clone is expanded.

cdr3_nt cdr3_aa v_call d_call clone_size j_call
TGCGCCAGCAGCTTTACAGGGGGATCTAGAGGCAATGAGCAGTTCTTC CASSFTGGSRGNEQFF TRBV5-1 TRBD1 few TRBJ2-1
TGCGCCAGCAGCTTCTTTTCCCCGTCCTTTACAACAACTAATGAAAAACTGTTTTTT CASSFFSPSFTTTNEKLFF TRBV5-1 NA NA TRBJ1-4
TGTGCCTGGAGTGTTTATGGGGGTGAAGCTTTCTTT CAWSVYGGEAFF TRBV30 NA NA TRBJ1-1
TGTGCCAGCAGTCGCATCGGCAGCGCAGAAGAGAACACCGGGGAGCTGTTTTTT CASSRIGSAEENTGELFF TRBV25-1 NA few TRBJ2-2
TGTGCCAGCAGCCACCGCCCGGGACAGGGCCCCCAAAGCTCCTACAATGAGCAGTTCTTC CASSHRPGQGPQSSYNEQFF TRBV12-3/TRBV12-4 TRBD1 few TRBJ2-1
TGTGCCAGCAGCACGGGACTAGAGGGGGATACGCAGTATTTT CASSTGLEGDTQYF TRBV7-2 TRBD2 NA TRBJ2-3
TGTGCCAGCAGGAGGGAGGGTAACACTGAAGCTTTCTTT CASRREGNTEAFF TRBV2 NA few TRBJ1-1
TGCGCCAGCAGCTTGGCCACGGGGTCCACAGATACGCAGTATTTT CASSLATGSTDTQYF TRBV5-1 NA NA TRBJ2-3
TGTGCCAGCACCCAGGGGCGGGAGGAATACAATGAGCAGTTCTTC CASTQGREEYNEQFF TRBV7-6 TRBD2 few TRBJ2-1
TGCGCCAGCAGCTTTGGGACGACGTTGGGGACTGAAGCTTTCTTT CASSFGTTLGTEAFF TRBV5-1 NA NA TRBJ1-1
TGCGCCAGCAGCCACGGGACAGGGGTGGGTGAGCAGTTCTTC CASSHGTGVGEQFF TRBV4-3 TRBD1 many TRBJ2-1
TGTGCCAGCAGCTCGGGACTAGCGGTCACAGATACGCAGTATTTT CASSSGLAVTDTQYF TRBV11-2 TRBD2 few TRBJ2-3
TGTGCTAGTGGGGAGGGACAAAGAGCCTACGAGCAGTACTTC CASGEGQRAYEQYF TRBV12-5 NA NA TRBJ2-7
TGTGCCAGCGGGACTAGCGGGAGGGAGTGGAATGAGCAGTTCTTC CASGTSGREWNEQFF TRBV9 TRBD2 few TRBJ2-1
TGTGCCAGCAGTTTAACAACAGGGGAAAACCAAGAGACCCAGTACTTC CASSLTTGENQETQYF TRBV6-5 TRBD1 few TRBJ2-5
TGTGCCAGCAGCTCCGGCCCGTTAAGGGAGCTGTTTTTT CASSSGPLRELFF TRBV7-2 NA NA TRBJ2-2
TGTGCCAGCAGCCACTCAGGACAGTCGAACACTGAAGCTTTCTTT CASSHSGQSNTEAFF TRBV3-1 NA few TRBJ1-1
TGCGCCAGCAGCCAGCTTGGGGACAGGGCCCACGAGCAGTACTTC CASSQLGDRAHEQYF TRBV4-1 TRBD1 many TRBJ2-7
TGCAGTGCCACTGAGCCGCGGGCGGTCGAGACCCAGTACTTC CSATEPRAVETQYF TRBV20-1 NA NA TRBJ2-5
TGTGCCTGGAGGGACAGTTTTTTGAACACTGAAGCTTTCTTT CAWRDSFLNTEAFF TRBV30 NA few TRBJ1-1
TGCGCCAGCAGCCCGGCGGTGTGGCCCTCCAAGAGTGAGACCCAGTACTTC CASSPAVWPSKSETQYF TRBV5-1 NA few TRBJ2-5
TGTGCCAGTAGCCGACTAGCGGGAGTCTACAATGAGCAGTTCTTC CASSRLAGVYNEQFF TRBV19 TRBD2 many TRBJ2-1
TGCAGCGTTGAAGATGGGGGGCCCAATGAGCAGTTCTTC CSVEDGGPNEQFF TRBV29-1 NA few TRBJ2-1
TGTGCCTGGAGTGTCGACAGGGAGGACACTGAAGCTTTCTTT CAWSVDREDTEAFF TRBV30 TRBD1 few TRBJ1-1
TGTGCCAGCAGCGGACGGTTAAGCTCCTACAATGAGCAGTTCTTC CASSGRLSSYNEQFF TRBV12-3/TRBV12-4 NA NA TRBJ2-1
TGCAGCGTTTATTCCTTGATCGGGGGTAGCTATGGCTACACCTTC CSVYSLIGGSYGYTF TRBV29-1 NA NA TRBJ1-2
TGTGCCAGCAGCAAGACCGAGGGTTCGTACACCGGGGAGCTGTTTTTT CASSKTEGSYTGELFF TRBV12-3/TRBV12-4 NA NA TRBJ2-2
TGTGCCAGCAGTGGGGCAATCACCGGGGAGCTGTTTTTT CASSGAITGELFF TRBV2 NA few TRBJ2-2